This T cell receptor (beta chain) was sequenced for a study of OX40 agonist ivuxolimab in advanced cancers. As for the study in general: Treatment of patients was with ivuxolimab, an agonistic anti-OX40 (CD134) antibody. A diagnosis of hepatocellular carcinoma, melanoma, renal cell or head and neck cancer was present in dose-escalation patients.

On this clone: Its cognate antigen is unknown.

Study conclusions and caveats: Low clonal expansion, among the lowest seen, marked partial responders at 0.1-3.0 mg/kg. Circulating CD4+ and CD8+ T cells showed clonal expansion by week 6 at 0.1 to 3.0 mg/kg.

Data came from immunoSEQ multiplex PCR; TCRdb stores just in-frame clones and leaves some out. The sample has approximately 90,000 clones, 70% to 90% seen once. Looked up from germline, CDR1 is SGHDT and CDR2 is YYEEEE. Trimming stripped 1 base from V and 7 bases from J, with 14 bases between. The CDR3 is 15 amino acids. This TCR came from an adult with an advanced solid tumor such as melanoma, head and neck, liver or kidney cancer. This chain uses TRBV5-6 with TRBJ1-4, with a possible D match to TRBD1 (5 bases). The sequencing here drew on CD4+ or CD8+ T cells sorted from blood, taken in a trial of the OX40 agonist ivuxolimab. The CDR3 DNA reads TGTGCCAGCAGCTTGAGGCAGGGTATCTCTGAAAAACTGTTTTTT. It codes for CASSLRQGISEKLFF.